The 5 T cell receptor beta chains below come from one sample, sequenced in a study of post-analysis software for immune sequencing data. Notes on the study in general: Controls had lower frequencies than patients of about 5 TRBV segments, which included TRBV5-6, TRBV5-1 and TRBV20-1.

Their antigens remain unidentified. Prepared TCR beta cDNA libraries contained unique molecular identifiers. TCRdb reanalysed the PCR reads using MiXCR and keeps one entry per CDR3 protein. Among about 500,000 distinct CDR3 sequences listed, approximately 45% were seen once. Specimen: blood. Every receptor here comes from a girl between 10 and 17 years old with multiple sclerosis.

This sequence joins TRBV15 and TRBJ2-5; D unclear. There are 11 residues in the CDR3. V was clipped by 4 bases and J by 11 bases, with 11 bases between them. Looked up from germline, CDR1 is LNHNV and CDR2 is YYDKDF (reference sequence). For the CDR3, the DNA is TGTGCCACCAGCACCGGGCCCTTACAGTACTTC. This encodes CATSTGPLQYF. The complete variable domain, with remaining parts taken from reference TRBV15 and TRBJ2-5, reads DAMVIQNPRYQVTQFGKPVTLSCSQTLNHNVMYWYQQKSSQAPKLLFHYYDKDFNNEADTPDNFQSRRPNTSFCFLDIRSPGLGDTAMYLCATSTGPLQYFGPGTRLLVL.

This clonotype was found once. V is TRBV7-9 and J is TRBJ2-6; D is unresolved. The CDR3 is made up of 16 amino acids. V lost 1 base and J 2 bases, leaving 9 bases between the germline ends. Germline loops: CDR1 SEHNR, CDR2 FQNEAQ (reference sequence). The CDR3 reads CASSLGHFTGANVLTF. CDR3 DNA: TGTGCCAGCAGCTTAGGACACTTTACTGGGGCCAACGTCCTGACTTTC.

With respect to this clonotype: The germline gene is not matched at one end of the junction; a read error may be the cause. This sequence joins TRBV20-1 and TRBJ2-7; D perhaps matches TRBD2 (5 bases). In germline, CDR1 is DFQATT, CDR2 SNEGSKA (reference sequence). CDR3 length: 14 amino acids. The CDR3 DNA reads TGCGGTGCTAGAGTGAGGCGACTATACTACGAGCAGTACTTC. Its protein product is CGARVRRLYYEQYF.

This clonotype was seen a few times. The chain's CDR3 is CASSPRTSGRDLSYNEQFF. DNA for the CDR3: TGCGCCAGCAGCCCACGGACTAGCGGGAGAGATTTATCCTACAATGAGCAGTTCTTC. The chain recombines TRBV4-3 with TRBJ2-1, with TRBD2 matching 13 bases. The CDR3 runs to 19 residues. Germline V gives CDR1 LGHNA, CDR2 YSLEER. J was trimmed by 1 base and V by 4 bases; bases with no gene match: 10.

This clonotype was found a few times. The chain uses TRBV9 and TRBJ1-1; 7 bases map to TRBD1. This CDR3 contains 15 residues. Germline V gives CDR1 SGDLS, CDR2 YYNGEE. J lost 0 bases, V lost 4 bases, and 6 bases had no gene match. CDR3 protein: CASSPQGQMNTEAFF. CDR3 in DNA: TGTGCCAGCAGCCCTCAGGGACAGATGAACACTGAAGCTTTCTTT. Combining the CDR3 with reference TRBV9 and TRBJ1-1 gives the whole variable domain DSGVTQTPKHLITATGQRVTLRCSPRSGDLSVYWYQQSLDQGLQFLIQYYNGEERAKGNILERFSAQQFPDLHSELNLSSLELGDSALYFCASSPQGQMNTEAFFGQGTRLTVV.